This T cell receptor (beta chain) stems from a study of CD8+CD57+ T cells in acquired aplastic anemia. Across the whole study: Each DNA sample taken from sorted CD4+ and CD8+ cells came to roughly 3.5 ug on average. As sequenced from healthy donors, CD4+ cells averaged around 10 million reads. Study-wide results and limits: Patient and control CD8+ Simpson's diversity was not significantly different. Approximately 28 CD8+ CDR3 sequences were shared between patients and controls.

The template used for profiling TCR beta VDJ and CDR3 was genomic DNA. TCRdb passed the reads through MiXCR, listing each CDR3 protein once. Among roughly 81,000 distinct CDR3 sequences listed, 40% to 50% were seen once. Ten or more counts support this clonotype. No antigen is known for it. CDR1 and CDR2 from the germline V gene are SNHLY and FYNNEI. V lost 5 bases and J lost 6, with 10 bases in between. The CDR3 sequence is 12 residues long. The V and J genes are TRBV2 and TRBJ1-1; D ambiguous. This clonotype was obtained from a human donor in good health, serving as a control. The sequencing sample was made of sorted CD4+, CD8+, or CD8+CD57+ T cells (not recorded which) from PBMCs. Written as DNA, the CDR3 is TGTGCCAGCAGTACCAGGAGCCCTGAAGCTTTCTTT. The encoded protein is CASSTRSPEAFF.